The entry below describes one T cell receptor beta chain. Its specificity is not known. In germline, CDR1 is MGHRA, CDR2 YSYEKL. V lost 0 bases and J 5 bases, leaving 17 bases between the germline ends. This CDR3 is built from 16 residues. The data are from a study of T cell responses to AZD1222 COVID-19 vaccine. Study outcomes and limitations: Reportedly, nearly half the spike-specific TCRs target unmutated variant regions. It was only six AZD1222 recipients who were seropositive at baseline. Spike as a whole was targeted by vaccine-associated CD4 TCRs, dominant at 160-218 and 743-854.

Profiled with immunoSEQ multiplex PCR; TCRdb holds only in-frame clones, not every one. The profile covers around 140,000 clones, with around 92% appearing a single time and around 1.9% taken by the ten largest. Here the sequenced sample was peripheral blood, taken 28 days after the second AZD1222 dose. The receptor's source is an adult who received the AZD1222 COVID-19 vaccine. The chain links TRBV4-1 to TRBJ2-7; D is unclear. CDR3 region: CASSQEQRPHRNEQYF. CDR3 in DNA: TGCGCCAGCAGCCAAGAACAGAGGCCCCATAGGAACGAGCAGTACTTC.